The present entry profiles one T cell receptor (beta chain) with its context. Its cognate antigen is unknown. This CDR3 is missing its conserved last phenylalanine or tryptophan, likely due to a read error. This CDR3 has 14 residues. Germline V gene sequence: CDR1 MRHNA, CDR2 SNTAGT. With 8 bases clipped from V and 7 bases from J, the junction kept 12 bases outside the gene matches. These data belong to a study of type 1 regulatory T cells. Whole-study context: An in vitro protocol generated T-allo10, a Tr1-enriched, alloantigen-specific CD4 T cell product.

MiXCR was run by TCRdb on the reads, yielding one entry per CDR3 protein. The sample has 63,000 or so distinct CDR3 sequences; roughly half are singletons. The TCR was taken from a human donor in good health. J is TRBJ1-1 and V is TRBV6-4; 8 nucleotides match TRBD1. The sequenced sample was cultured non-Tr1 T cells, either the whole culture or a sorted T cell fraction (not recorded which). As DNA, the CDR3 is TGTGCCAGCCGGGATACGGACAGGGCTCGTGAAGCTTTCGTT. Translated, it gives CASRDTDRAREAFV.